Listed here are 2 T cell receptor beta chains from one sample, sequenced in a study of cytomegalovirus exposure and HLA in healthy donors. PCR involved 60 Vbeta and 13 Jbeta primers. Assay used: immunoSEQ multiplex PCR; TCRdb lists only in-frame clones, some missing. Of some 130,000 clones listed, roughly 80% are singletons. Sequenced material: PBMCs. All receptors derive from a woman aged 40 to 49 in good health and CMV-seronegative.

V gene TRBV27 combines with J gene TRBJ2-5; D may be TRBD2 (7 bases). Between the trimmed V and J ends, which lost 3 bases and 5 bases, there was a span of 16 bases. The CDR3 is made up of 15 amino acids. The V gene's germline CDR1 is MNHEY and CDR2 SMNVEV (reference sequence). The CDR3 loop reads CASSFGGGLGETQYF. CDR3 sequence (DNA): TGTGCCAGCAGTTTTGGCGGGGGCTTGGGGGAGACCCAGTACTTC.

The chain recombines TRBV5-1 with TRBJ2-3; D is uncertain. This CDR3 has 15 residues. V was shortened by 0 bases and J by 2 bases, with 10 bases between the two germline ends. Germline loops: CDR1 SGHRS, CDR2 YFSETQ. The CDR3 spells CASSLDSQITDTQYF. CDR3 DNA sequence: TGCGCCAGCAGCTTGGACTCTCAAATCACAGATACGCAGTATTTT.